These 5 T cell receptor beta chains were sequenced from one sample in a study of T-cell reconstitution after alpha-beta-depleted transplantation in children. The TCRbeta library was prepared with unique molecular identifiers. From the PCR reads, TCRdb called clonotypes with MiXCR, one entry per CDR3 protein. The sample shows a few hundred thousand distinct CDR3 sequences, approximately 16% of them seen only once. The source was PBMCs from the stem cell graft donor, collected from the stem cell graft. The receptors originated from a human donor who donated a stem cell graft to a child with acute lymphoblastic leukemia.

This clonotype was observed a few times. V and J are TRBV3-1 and TRBJ1-2, with D perhaps matching TRBD1 (5 bases). CDR1 is LGHDT and CDR2 is YNNKEL in the germline V gene (reference sequence). CDR3 length: 14 residues. The V gene lost 3 bases and the J gene lost 4 bases, with 12 bases spanning the gap. In DNA form, the CDR3 reads TGTGCCAGCAGCCAGTACGACAGCGTCTATGGCTACACCTTC. This translates into CASSQYDSVYGYTF.

The rearrangement uses TRBV10-3 and TRBJ2-7; 11 positions match TRBD2. This CDR3 is 18 amino acids long. CDR1 and CDR2 (germline): ENHRY, SYGVKD. The J segment lost 2 bases and the V segment lost 2 bases, leaving 11 bases of the junction unmatched. CDR3 bases: TGTGCCATCAGTGAGGGGGGCAGTGTGGGACTAGCGGCCTACGAGCAGTACTTC. It translates to CAISEGGSVGLAAYEQYF.

This clonotype was counted only a few times. The chain joins TRBV12-3 or TRBV12-4 to TRBJ2-2; the match to TRBD2 covers 7 bases. The CDR3 is 15 residues long. The V gene end was trimmed by 4 bases and the J gene end by 5 bases; junction bases not matched to a gene: 7. CDR3 sequence reads: CASSSGLVHTGELFF. The CDR3 bases are TGTGCCAGCAGTTCCGGACTAGTCCATACCGGGGAGCTGTTTTTT.

In its sample, this clonotype was seen a few times. The CDR3 protein is CSARDRVQFSYGYTF. The CDR3 DNA reads as TGCAGTGCTAGAGATAGGGTACAATTCTCCTATGGCTACACCTTC. V usage is TRBV20-1 and J usage is TRBJ1-2; no clear D. The germline V gene has CDR1 DFQATT and CDR2 SNEGSKA (reference sequence). V lost 0 bases and J 4 bases, leaving 15 bases between the germline ends. This CDR3 is 15 amino acids long.

This clonotype was detected ten times or more. The rearrangement uses TRBV6-5 and TRBJ1-1; the D gene is possibly TRBD1 (6 bases). Between the trimmed V and J ends, which lost 2 bases and 6 bases, there was a span of 16 bases. Per germline, CDR1 MNHEY and CDR2 SVGAGI. The CDR3 runs to 15 residues. This CDR3 is CASSYGDTTGAEAFF. CDR3 DNA sequence: TGTGCCAGCAGTTACGGGGACACGACGGGCGCTGAAGCTTTCTTT.